This T cell receptor (beta chain) originates from a study of T cells in Graves' hyperthyroidism and ophthalmopathy (dated by TCRdb to the late 2010s). As for the study more broadly: Peripheral blood samples were taken at initial diagnosis, before any treatment was given. To identify TCR V-J signatures that set the groups apart, the researchers used a discovery cohort of about a hundred patients, made up of 43 with Graves' ophthalmopathy and about 59 with stable Graves' hyperthyroidism. An independent validation cohort of under 20 hyperthyroidism patients and some 15 patients who later progressed to ophthalmopathy tested prospective prediction of ophthalmopathy. The roughly 100 discovery patients were randomly divided into training and test sets at a 7:3 ratio. In about six Graves' hyperthyroidism patients, the study also compared T-cell repertoires from thyroid tissue with T-cell repertoires from blood. Once sampling was done, hyperthyroidism patients were given methimazole at a starting dose of 30 mg daily, whereas ophthalmopathy patients were given high-dose intravenous methylprednisolone. The paper describes TCR Vbeta CDR3 sequencing of around 130 peripheral blood samples, made up of 43 ophthalmopathy patients, 70 to 75 hyperthyroidism patients and roughly 17 progressor patients. What the work shows at the level of the full study, not this receptor alone: Sample size was not statistically predetermined, and blinding of investigators to group allocation was not performed. A model built on a 13 V-J signature distinguished ophthalmopathy from stable hyperthyroidism, reaching 85% to 90% sensitivity and around 81% specificity in cross-validation and 80%/75% in testing. In validation, the model predicted progression to ophthalmopathy a median of roughly 6.5 months before onset, with about 67% sensitivity and around 76% specificity. Most expanded thyroid clonotypes (frequency above 0.001) were also detected in blood, a finding suggesting that blood repertoires may reflect thyroid immune responses.

This clonotype was found many times. Its antigen is currently not known. No much larger clone is present one base from it, and per-base qualities are unavailable. Ophthalmopathy patients had moderately to severely active disease, with a Clinical Activity Score of 3 or more, a NOSPECS grade of 4 or more, and a disease duration of less than 3 months. The study excluded patients with uncontrolled infections, other autoimmune diseases, pregnancy or lactation. Clinical symptoms, serum thyroxine and TRAb, thyroid ultrasound, and orbital computed tomography formed the basis for the diagnoses. Ficoll-Paque density gradient centrifugation was used to isolate PBMCs from approximately 10 ml of fresh peripheral blood. Trizol reagent was used to extract total RNA, and RNA quality was then checked on an Agilent 2100 Bioanalyzer. TCR beta CDR3 regions were amplified from RNA transcripts. A first-round RT-PCR of the TCR CDR3 used the HTBI primer set with the Qiagen OneStep RT-PCR kit. Libraries were constructed in a second round of multiplex PCR, after which size selection and purification were carried out. Paired-end sequencing of the libraries was performed with 100 bp reads on an Illumina HiSeq2000. The study's own analysis went as follows. SOAPnuke was used to process the raw data, throwing out any read that contained adapters or uncalled bases, had a mean Phred below 15, or lacked an exact constant-primer or identifier match. COPE v1.2.5 was used to merge the high-quality paired reads, and each unique nucleotide sequence was defined as a clonotype. MiTCR v1.1 was used to align clonotypes to the IMGT TRBV, TRBD and TRBJ reference segments. Only V-J combinations with frequency above 0.0001, covering roughly 99% of repertoires, were analysed. A TCS score was defined as the ratio of F50 (clonal expansion) to E x V (chaos), with BLOSUM62-based TCRdist applied between CDR3 peptides within each V-J. Welch's t-statistics and random forest reduced 500 to 650 V-J features to 13, which were used in a naive Bayes classifier (R e1071). TCRdb trimmed public reads at Q25 via fastp, called clones via MiXCR and kept in-frame beta chains. Merged by CDR3 protein, the rows form single entries marked with the most common genes and DNA. None of the V and J calls come from the authors' own analysis; TCRdb made them. This sample holds about 480,000 distinct CDR3 sequences; approximately 25% were observed only once. 11% of the sample lies in the top ten.

Its CDR3 holds 15 amino acids, cysteine through phenylalanine. The kept DNA is CDR3 alone, 45 bases in frame from the first base. The junction carries 9 bases between V and J, which are trimmed by 4 bases and 0 bases respectively. From the germline V gene (reference sequence), CDR1 is LNHDA and CDR2 is SQIVND. The chain is encoded by TRBV19 joined to TRBJ2-2; the D gene is perhaps TRBD1, from 5 matching bases. This receptor was taken from a woman in her twenties or thirties with Graves' ophthalmopathy. Material: blood. The nucleotides are TGTGCCAGTAGTACCAGGGCATCGAACACCGGGGAGCTGTTTTTT. Its protein product is CASSTRASNTGELFF.